Reported below is one TCR beta chain. The same CDR3 can be traced to other DNA sequences in this sample. This sample is drawn from a study of shared clonotypes between healthy human individuals. Germline lookup yields CDR1 SQVTM and CDR2 ANQGSEA. V lost 3 bases and J lost 4, with 4 bases in between. This CDR3 contains 12 residues. The assay was immunoSEQ multiplex PCR, and TCRdb's table has in-frame clones only and misses some. The sample lists around 2.5 million clones; 93% were seen once. The rearrangement uses TRBV29-1 and TRBJ2-6; D is uncertain. This TCR came from a man in his late teens or twenties in good health. Some clones in this sample may be carry-over from other donors' samples. Material for sequencing was naive CD4+ T cells from PBMCs. Subset here: CD45RA+ positively selected. The CDR3 is CSVDAGANVLTF. Here the CDR3 DNA reads TGCAGCGTTGATGCCGGGGCCAACGTCCTGACTTTC.